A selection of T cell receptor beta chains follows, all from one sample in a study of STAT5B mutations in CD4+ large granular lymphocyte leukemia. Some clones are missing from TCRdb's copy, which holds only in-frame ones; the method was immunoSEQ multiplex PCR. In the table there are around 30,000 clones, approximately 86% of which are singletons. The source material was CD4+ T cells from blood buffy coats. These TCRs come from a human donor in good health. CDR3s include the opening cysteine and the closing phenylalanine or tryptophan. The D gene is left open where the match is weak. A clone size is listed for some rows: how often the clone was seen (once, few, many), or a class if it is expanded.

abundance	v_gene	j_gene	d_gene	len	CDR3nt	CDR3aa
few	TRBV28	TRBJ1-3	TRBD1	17	TGTGCCAGCAGGCCCCCGGGACAGGCTTCTGGTGGAAACACCATATATTTT	CASRPPGQASGGNTIYF
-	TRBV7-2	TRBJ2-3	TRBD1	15	TGTGCCAGCAGCTTAGCCCAGGGGGCGACAGATACGCAGTATTTT	CASSLAQGATDTQYF
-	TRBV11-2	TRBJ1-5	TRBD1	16	TGTGCCAGCAGCTTGCGTCGACAGGGCCTCAATCAGCCCCAGCATTTT	CASSLRRQGLNQPQHF
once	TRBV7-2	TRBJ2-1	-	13	TGTGCCAGCAGCTTAACAGGGTCCAATGAGCAGTTCTTC	CASSLTGSNEQFF
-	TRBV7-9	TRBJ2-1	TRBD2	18	TGTGCCAGCAGCTTAAGGGAGAGCGGGAGAAATATATTCGTTGAGCAGTTCTTC	CASSLRESGRNIFVEQFF
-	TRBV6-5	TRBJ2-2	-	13	TGTGCCAGCAGTTACATGGGGACCGGGGAGCTGTTTTTT	CASSYMGTGELFF
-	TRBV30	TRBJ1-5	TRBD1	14	TGTGCCTGGAGACACGACAGGGGGAGTCAGCCCCAGCATTTT	CAWRHDRGSQPQHF
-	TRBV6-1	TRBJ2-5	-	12	TGTGCCATCCGCCAGGGGGGAGAGACCCAGTACTTC	CAIRQGGETQYF
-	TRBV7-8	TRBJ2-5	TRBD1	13	TGTGCCAGCAGCTTGGGACAGCAAGAGACCCAGTACTTC	CASSLGQQETQYF
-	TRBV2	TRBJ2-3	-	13	TGTGCCAGCAGAAAAGGGGTCGCAGATACGCAGTATTTT	CASRKGVADTQYF
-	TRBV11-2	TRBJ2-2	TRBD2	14	TGTGCCGATTCGAAGCGGGAGTCGGTCGGGGAGCTGTTTTTT	CADSKRESVGELFF
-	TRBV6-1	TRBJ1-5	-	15	TGTGCCAGCAGTGAAGTACCAGGTAGCAATCAGCCCCAGCATTTT	CASSEVPGSNQPQHF
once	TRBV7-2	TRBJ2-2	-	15	TGTGCCAGCAGCTTAGGAAGTCTAGCGCTAGGGGAGCTGTTTTTT	CASSLGSLALGELFF
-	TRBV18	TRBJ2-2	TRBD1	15	TGTGCCAGCTCACCGGACAGGGGTTTGACCGGGGAGCTGTTTTTT	CASSPDRGLTGELFF
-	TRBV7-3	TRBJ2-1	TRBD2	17	TGTGCCAGCAGCTTTAACGTCGGGAGGTTTCAAAACAATGAGCAGTTCTTC	CASSFNVGRFQNNEQFF
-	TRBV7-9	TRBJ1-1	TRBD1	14	TGTGCCAGCAGCTCAGCCGGGACAGGGGAAGGAGCTTTCTTT	CASSSAGTGEGAFF
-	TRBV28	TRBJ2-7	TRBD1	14	TGTGCCAGCAACCCGACAGGGCCACCCTACGAGCAGTACTTC	CASNPTGPPYEQYF
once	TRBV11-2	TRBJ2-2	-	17	TGTGCCAGCAGCCTCGCCCAGGGGAGGGTGTCCACCGGGGAGCTGTTTTTT	CASSLAQGRVSTGELFF
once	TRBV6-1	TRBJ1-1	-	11	TGTGCCAGCGGAGGGAACACTGAAGCTTTCTTT	CASGGNTEAFF
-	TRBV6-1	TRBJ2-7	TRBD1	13	TGTGCCAGCAGCGGACAGGTGCCCTACGAGCAGTACTTC	CASSGQVPYEQYF
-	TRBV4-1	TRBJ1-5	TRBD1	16	TGCGCCAGCAGCCCCAGCTCGGGACAGATCAATCAGCCCCAGCATTTT	CASSPSSGQINQPQHF
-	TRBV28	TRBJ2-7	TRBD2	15	TGTGCCAGCAGTTCCCGGGGGGGCGGGAGGTACGAGCAGTACTTC	CASSSRGGGRYEQYF
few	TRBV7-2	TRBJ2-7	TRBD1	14	TGTGCCAGCAGCGAAGGACAGGGAGAGTACGAGCAGTACTTC	CASSEGQGEYEQYF
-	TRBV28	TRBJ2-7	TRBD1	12	TGTGCCAGCAGTTTATTGGGACAGGCAAAGGACTTC	CASSLLGQAKDF
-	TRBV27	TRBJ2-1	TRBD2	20	TGTGCCAGCAGTTTATTTGGTTTCGGCGGGAGGGTAGACTCCTACAATGAGCAGTTCTTC	CASSLFGFGGRVDSYNEQFF